This TCR beta chain was profiled in a study of shared clonotypes between healthy human individuals. Assay: immunoSEQ multiplex PCR; the TCRdb copy retains only in-frame clones and omits some. The sample includes 2,500,000 or so clones, under 95% of them seen just once. Germline V gene sequence: CDR1 LNHNV, CDR2 YYDKDF (reference sequence). V lost 3 bases and J 10 bases, leaving 15 bases between the germline ends. The CDR3 is 13 amino acids. V and J are TRBV15 and TRBJ1-1; no definite D call. The sequenced sample consisted of naive CD4+ T cells from PBMCs. Subset described: CD45RA+ positively selected. This TCR was sampled from a man younger than 35 in good health. Some clones in this sample may be carry-over from other donors' samples. DNA of the CDR3: TGTGCCACCAGCAGGGGAGGAGGAAGCGGAGCTTTCTTT. Translating it yields CATSRGGGSGAFF.